Presented here are 2 T cell receptor beta chains from one specimen sequenced in a study of cytomegalovirus exposure and HLA in healthy donors. The PCR was carried out with 60 Vbeta primers and 13 Jbeta primers. Profiled with immunoSEQ multiplex PCR; TCRdb holds only in-frame clones, not every one. The table lists about 96,000 clones, 60% to 75% of them singletons, with more than 2.5% in the top ten. What was sequenced was PBMCs. These receptor sequences come from a man between 60 and 70 years old in good health and CMV-seronegative.

The chain recombines TRBV29-1 with TRBJ1-4, with TRBD1 matching over 7 bases. Germline CDR1 is SQVTM and CDR2 is ANQGSEA. The trim removed 7 bases at V and 4 bases at J, leaving 6 bases unmatched. The CDR3 extends over 13 amino acids. The CDR3 here is CSAGTEVNEKLFF. The CDR3 nucleotides are TGCAGCGCCGGGACAGAAGTTAATGAAAAACTGTTTTTT.

The rearrangement joins TRBV30 to TRBJ2-2; 10 nucleotides line up with TRBD1. The length of the CDR3 is 15 residues. After removal of 1 base from V and 6 bases from J, the junction contained 5 bases not matched to a gene. Germline V gives CDR1 GTSNPN, CDR2 SVGIG (reference sequence). CDR3: CAWSGGTGVAGELFF. The CDR3 DNA follows: TGTGCCTGGAGTGGTGGGACAGGGGTAGCCGGGGAGCTGTTTTTT.